Listed here is a single T cell receptor (beta chain). The antigen is not known. Other DNA sequences in the sample encode the same CDR3. The table came from immunoSEQ multiplex PCR; TCRdb's copy has only in-frame clones and leaves some out. This sample yields 150,000 to 170,000 clones, of which around 90% are seen a single time; around 18% belongs to the top ten. This sample is drawn from a study of T cell responses to AZD1222 COVID-19 vaccine. Whole-study results and caveats: Baseline seropositives among AZD1222 recipients totaled only six or seven. Across the whole spike, CD4 TCRs peaked at regions 160-218 and 743-854. The donor group comprised mostly white British people and more females; the analysis possibly underestimated clonal diversity.

Here the sequenced sample was peripheral blood, taken on day 0 of AZD1222 vaccination. This receptor was identified in an adult in good health.

The CDR3 reads CATSRGGNTEAFF. The CDR3, as DNA: TGTGCCACCAGCAGAGGGGGGAACACTGAAGCTTTCTTT. This chain joins TRBV15 and TRBJ1-1; D unclear. Germline CDR1 and CDR2: LNHNV and YYDKDF (reference sequence). Trimming removed 1 base at V and 1 base at J, with 4 bases between. The CDR3 covers 13 residues.